A single sample is the source of the 22 T cell receptor beta chains below, sequenced in a study of shared clonotypes between healthy human individuals. It was CD45RO-negative cells, positively selected for CCR7, that made up naive CD8 cells, with terminally differentiated effector memory CD45RA+ cells excluded. Libraries were prepared by immunoSEQ multiplex PCR; TCRdb keeps only in-frame clonotypes and omits some of them. The sample shows about 870,000 clones, 85% to 95% of them seen only once. Sequencing was carried out using naive CD8+ T cells sorted from blood. These receptor sequences come from a man in his thirties or forties in good health.

The chain carries TRBV25-1 and TRBJ2-7, with a weak D call TRBD1 (5 bases). V gave up 4 bases and J gave up 7 bases, with 8 bases separating them. Per the germline V gene, CDR1 is MGHDK and CDR2 is SYGVNS. This CDR3 has 11 residues. The CDR3 nucleotides are TGTGCCAGCAGTGCAACAGGAGAGCAGTACTTC. It encodes CASSATGEQYF.

For the CDR3, the DNA is TGTGCCACCAGCAGGGGACTAGCGGTCCAAGAGACCCAGTACTTC. It is translated as CATSRGLAVQETQYF. The chain links TRBV15 to TRBJ2-5, with 11 bases fitting TRBD2. The germline V gene encodes CDR1 LNHNV and CDR2 YYDKDF (reference sequence). J lost 1 base, V lost 3 bases, and 1 base had no gene match. The CDR3 totals 15 residues.

This clone was detected once. The chain joins TRBV10-2 to TRBJ2-1; no clear D. This CDR3 is built from 12 residues. The V gene's germline CDR1 is WSHSY and CDR2 SAAADI. Deletions cut 5 bases from V and 5 bases from J, with 7 bases between. CDR3 nucleotides: TGCGCCAGCAGTAATGAGGACAATGAGCAGTTCTTC. As protein: CASSNEDNEQFF.

This clone was seen just once. The chain employs TRBV2 and TRBJ2-7, with TRBD1 as a possible D gene (6 bases). CDR3 length: 15 amino acids. Germline assignment: CDR1 SNHLY and CDR2 FYNNEI. Trimming shortened V by 1 base and J by 1 base, and 11 bases separated the two germline ends. This CDR3 is CASSEGTAISYEQYF. The DNA of the CDR3 is TGTGCCAGCAGTGAAGGGACAGCCATTTCCTACGAGCAGTACTTC.

The V call is TRBV27, the J call TRBJ1-4; the D is unclear. Trimming took 0 bases from V and 8 from J, leaving 16 bases between them. This CDR3 spans 16 amino acids. Germline V gene sequence: CDR1 MNHEY, CDR2 SMNVEV (reference sequence). CDR3 DNA sequence: TGTGCCAGCAGTTTATCGATGAGCGGCGCGGGGGAAAAACTGTTTTTT. Amino acid sequence: CASSLSMSGAGEKLFF.

The rearrangement uses TRBV7-9 and TRBJ2-7; 7 bases line up with TRBD1. The germline V gene encodes CDR1 SEHNR and CDR2 FQNEAQ (reference sequence). The junction had 11 bases not matched to a gene; V was cut back by 5 bases and J by 4 bases. This CDR3 contains 15 residues. DNA of the CDR3: TGTGCCAGCAGCCAAAGACAGGGTGGGGGATACGAGCAGTACTTC. Amino acid sequence: CASSQRQGGGYEQYF.

The gene calls are TRBV15 and TRBJ2-2; no clear D gene. This CDR3 region has 10 residues. Germline values: CDR1 LNHNV, CDR2 YYDKDF (reference sequence). The ends were cut back, 6 bases at V and 7 bases at J, with 3 bases in the middle. CDR3 bases: TGTGCCACCAGAGACGGGGAGCTGTTTTTT. This encodes CATRDGELFF.

The count of this clone is one. The chain carries TRBV7-8 and TRBJ2-5, with 13 positions matching TRBD2. CDR3 size: 17 residues. CDR1 and CDR2 from the germline V gene are SGHVS and FQNEAQ. The V and J ends lost 5 bases and 1 base, in that order; junction bases with no gene match: 7. The CDR3 DNA sequence: TGTGCCAGCAGCCCCGGACTAGCGGGAGAGTTCCAAGAGACCCAGTACTTC. It codes for CASSPGLAGEFQETQYF.

J is TRBJ1-4 and V is TRBV19; 7 bases are shared with TRBD1. The ends lost 5 bases at V and 0 bases at J; junction bases unmatched: 9. Germline assignment: CDR1 LNHDA and CDR2 SQIVND (reference sequence). CDR3 size: 17 residues. CDR3: CASSPLGQDATNEKLFF. CDR3 DNA sequence: TGTGCCAGTAGTCCCCTCGGACAGGATGCAACTAATGAAAAACTGTTTTTT.

This rearrangement joins TRBV6-6 to TRBJ2-1, with D hard to call. V dropped 0 bases and J dropped 6 bases, with 12 bases sitting between them. Germline lookup yields CDR1 MNHNY and CDR2 SVGAGI (reference sequence). CDR3 length equals 15 residues. The CDR3, as DNA: TGTGCCAGCAGTTACTCGATCGAAAGGGCCAATGAGCAGTTCTTC. This encodes CASSYSIERANEQFF.

The chain couples TRBV5-6 to TRBJ2-7; 14 bases map to TRBD2. The CDR3 length is 14 residues. The trim removed 7 bases at V and 3 bases at J, leaving 3 bases unmatched. The germline CDR1 and CDR2 sequences are SGHDT and YYEEEE. The CDR3 DNA follows: TGTGCCAGCGGGACTAGCGGGAGTCACTACGAGCAGTACTTC. Protein: CASGTSGSHYEQYF. The entire variable domain, with the rest obtained from reference TRBV5-6 and TRBJ2-7, is as follows: DAGVTQSPTHLIKTRGQQVTLRCSPKSGHDTVSWYQQALGQGPQFIFQYYEEEERQRGNFPDRFSGHQFPNYSSELNVNALLLGDSALYLCASGTSGSHYEQYFGPGTRLTVT.

The V and J genes are TRBV9 and TRBJ2-7, with 14 bases identical to TRBD2. Germline V gene lookup returns CDR1 SGDLS and CDR2 YYNGEE. V was clipped by 3 bases and J by 9 bases; unmatched bases: 2. The CDR3 runs to 13 residues. This CDR3 is CASSAGTSGRQYF. The CDR3, as DNA: TGTGCCAGCAGCGCCGGGACTAGCGGGAGGCAGTACTTC.

This clone appeared a few times. The chain is built from TRBV6-1 and TRBJ2-7; 7 bases are a match to TRBD2. The CDR3 runs to 14 residues. In germline, CDR1 is MNHNS, CDR2 SASEGT. J gave up 0 bases and V 5 bases, and 4 bases lay outside the gene matches. The DNA for the CDR3 is TGTGCCAGCAGTCTGAGCGGGAACTCCTACGAGCAGTACTTC. Protein: CASSLSGNSYEQYF.

This chain links TRBV9 with TRBJ2-1; the match to TRBD1 covers 8 bases. Germline lookup yields CDR1 SGDLS and CDR2 YYNGEE. The CDR3 loop spans 14 amino acids. Trimming took 4 bases from V and 4 from J; bases not matched to a gene: 4. The CDR3 loop reads CASSQGAGYNEQFF. CDR3 nucleotides: TGTGCCAGCAGCCAGGGGGCGGGATACAATGAGCAGTTCTTC.

The table lists this clone with a count of one. The chain links TRBV27 to TRBJ1-4; D remains unclear. V dropped 8 bases and J dropped 0 bases, with 13 bases sitting between them. CDR3 length: 15 residues. CDR1 MNHEY and CDR2 SMNVEV come from the germline V gene (reference sequence). The CDR3 protein is CASRRSSPTNEKLFF. CDR3 DNA sequence: TGTGCCAGCCGCCGCAGCTCCCCAACTAATGAAAAACTGTTTTTT.

The chain has TRBV13 and TRBJ2-6, with D possibly called TRBD1 or TRBD2 (5 bases each). The germline V gene encodes CDR1 PRHDT and CDR2 FYEKMQ (reference sequence). The CDR3 covers 14 residues. V was trimmed by 11 bases and J by 3 bases, leaving 14 bases between them. The CDR3 sequence is CASLSRGGANVLTF. The DNA of the CDR3 is TGTGCCTCCCTCTCGAGGGGTGGGGCCAACGTCCTGACTTTC.

V usage is TRBV7-9 and J usage is TRBJ2-1; a weak D match, TRBD1 (5 bases). Germline CDR1 and CDR2: SEHNR and FQNEAQ (reference sequence). The V gene lost 5 bases and the J gene lost 3 bases, with 17 bases spanning the gap. This CDR3 spans 16 amino acids. The CDR3 region is CASSGAAGTGYNEQFF. CDR3 sequence (DNA): TGTGCCAGCAGCGGGGCAGCCGGAACGGGCTACAATGAGCAGTTCTTC.

The chain couples TRBV15 to TRBJ1-1; the D is unclear. CDR1 is LNHNV, CDR2 YYDKDF, per germline (reference sequence). The germline V and J ends were trimmed by 1 base and 7 bases, with 10 bases remaining between them. This CDR3 contains 13 residues. CDR3 in amino acids: CATSRVRAHEAFF. As DNA, the CDR3 is TGTGCCACCAGCAGAGTAAGAGCGCATGAAGCTTTCTTT.

This clone has a single count. V and J are TRBV28 and TRBJ2-7, with a possible D match to TRBD2 (7 bases). The germline V gene has CDR1 MDHEN and CDR2 SYDVKM. The CDR3 is 13 residues long. V lost 10 bases to trimming and J lost 7 bases, with 20 bases between them. CDR3 bases: TGTGCCATCTCCCAAGGGGGGGGAGTGGAGCAGTACTTC. Translating gives CAISQGGGVEQYF.

The chain links TRBV5-4 to TRBJ2-7, with TRBD1 identical over 8 bases. Per germline, CDR1 SGHNT and CDR2 YYREEE (reference sequence). The CDR3 loop spans 14 amino acids. Losses at the gene ends were 4 bases for V and 1 base for J; bases not matched to a gene: 4. The CDR3 coding sequence is TGTGCCAGCAGCCCGGGACAGGCTTCCTACGAGCAGTACTTC. This sequence encodes CASSPGQASYEQYF.

The J gene is TRBJ2-7, the V gene TRBV18; either TRBD1 or TRBD2 may fit D (5 bases each). The ends were cut back, 5 bases at V and 6 bases at J, with 23 bases in the middle. Germline lookup yields CDR1 KGHSH and CDR2 LQKENI. This CDR3 has 16 amino acids. The chain's CDR3 is CASSAGSPLRGGEQYF. The CDR3 DNA reads TGTGCCAGCTCAGCAGGGAGCCCCCTTCGAGGAGGCGAGCAGTACTTC.

This sequence joins TRBV7-9 and TRBJ2-7; 8 bases are shared with TRBD1. With V trimmed by 5 bases and J by 3 bases, 9 bases remained unmatched. Looked up from germline, CDR1 is SEHNR and CDR2 is FQNEAQ (reference sequence). The CDR3 extends over 15 amino acids. The DNA for the CDR3 is TGTGCCAGCAGCGGGCAGGGGGCGAAATTCTACGAGCAGTACTTC. This encodes CASSGQGAKFYEQYF.